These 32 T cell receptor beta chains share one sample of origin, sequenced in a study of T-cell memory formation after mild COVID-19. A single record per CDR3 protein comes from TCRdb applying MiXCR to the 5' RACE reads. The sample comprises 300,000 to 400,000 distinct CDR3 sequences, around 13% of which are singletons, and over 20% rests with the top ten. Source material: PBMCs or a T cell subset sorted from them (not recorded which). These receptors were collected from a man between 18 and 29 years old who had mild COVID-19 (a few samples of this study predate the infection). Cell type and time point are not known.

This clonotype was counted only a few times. CDR3 sequence reads: CASKTADTQYF. The CDR3 DNA follows: TGTGCCAGCAAGACAGCAGATACGCAGTATTTT. This chain links TRBV12-3 or TRBV12-4 with TRBJ2-3; perhaps TRBD1 as D (5 bases). Between the trimmed V and J ends, which lost 7 bases and 4 bases, there was a span of 6 bases. CDR3 length: 11 residues.

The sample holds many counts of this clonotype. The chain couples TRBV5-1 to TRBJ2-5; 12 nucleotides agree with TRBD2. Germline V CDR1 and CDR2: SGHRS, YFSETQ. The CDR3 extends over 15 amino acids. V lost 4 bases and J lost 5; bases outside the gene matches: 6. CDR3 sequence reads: CASSPGLAGRETQYF. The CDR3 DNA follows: TGCGCCAGCAGCCCCGGACTAGCGGGGCGGGAGACCCAGTACTTC.

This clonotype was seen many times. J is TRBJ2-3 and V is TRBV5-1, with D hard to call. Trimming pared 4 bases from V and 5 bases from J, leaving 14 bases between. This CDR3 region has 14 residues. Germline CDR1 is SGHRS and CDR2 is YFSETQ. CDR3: CASSEAAIRDTQYF. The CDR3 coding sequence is TGCGCCAGCAGCGAAGCTGCGATACGAGATACGCAGTATTTT.

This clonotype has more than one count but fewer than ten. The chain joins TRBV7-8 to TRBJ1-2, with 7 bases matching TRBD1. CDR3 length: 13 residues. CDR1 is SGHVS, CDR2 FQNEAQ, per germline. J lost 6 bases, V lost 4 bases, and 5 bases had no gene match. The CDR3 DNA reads TGTGCCAGCAGCTCGACAGGGATTAATGGCTACACCTTC. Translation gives CASSSTGINGYTF.

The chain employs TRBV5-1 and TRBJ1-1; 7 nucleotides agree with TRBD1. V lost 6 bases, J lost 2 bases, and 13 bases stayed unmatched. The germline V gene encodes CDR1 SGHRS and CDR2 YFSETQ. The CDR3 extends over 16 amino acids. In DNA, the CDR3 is TGCGCCAGCACCCAAACCAGGGGGGGAATCAACACTGAAGCTTTCTTT. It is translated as CASTQTRGGINTEAFF.

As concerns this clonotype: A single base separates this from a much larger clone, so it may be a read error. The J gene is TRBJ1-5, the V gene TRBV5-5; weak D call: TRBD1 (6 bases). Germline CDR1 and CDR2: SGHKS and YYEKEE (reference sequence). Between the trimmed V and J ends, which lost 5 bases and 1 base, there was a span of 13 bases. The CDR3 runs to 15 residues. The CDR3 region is CASRSGHISNQPQHF. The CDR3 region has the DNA TGTGCCAGCAGATCGGGACACATAAGCAATCAGCCCCAGCATTTT.

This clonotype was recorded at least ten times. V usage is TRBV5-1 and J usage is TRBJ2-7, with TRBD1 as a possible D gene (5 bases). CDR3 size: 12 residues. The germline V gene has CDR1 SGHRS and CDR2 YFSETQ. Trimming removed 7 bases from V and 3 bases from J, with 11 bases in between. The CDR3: CASGQTFYEQYF. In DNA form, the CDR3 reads TGCGCCAGCGGACAAACGTTCTACGAGCAGTACTTC.

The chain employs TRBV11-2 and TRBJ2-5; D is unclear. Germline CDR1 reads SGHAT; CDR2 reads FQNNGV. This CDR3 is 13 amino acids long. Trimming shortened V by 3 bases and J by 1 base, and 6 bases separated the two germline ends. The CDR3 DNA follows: TGTGCCAGCAGCTTCCGGGCCCAAGAGACCCAGTACTTC. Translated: CASSFRAQETQYF.

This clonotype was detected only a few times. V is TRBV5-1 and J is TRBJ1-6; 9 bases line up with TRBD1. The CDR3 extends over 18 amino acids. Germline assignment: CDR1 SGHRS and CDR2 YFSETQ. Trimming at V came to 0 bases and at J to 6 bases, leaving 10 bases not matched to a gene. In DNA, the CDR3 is TGCGCCAGCAGCTTGGCCATTATCGGGACAGGGTCTAATTCACCCCTCCACTTT. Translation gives CASSLAIIGTGSNSPLHF.

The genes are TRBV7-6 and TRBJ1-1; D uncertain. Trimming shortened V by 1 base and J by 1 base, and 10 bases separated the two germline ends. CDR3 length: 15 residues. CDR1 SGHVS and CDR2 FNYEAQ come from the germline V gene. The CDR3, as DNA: TGTGCCAGCAGCTTAGTCCCACCCTGGAACACTGAAGCTTTCTTT. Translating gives CASSLVPPWNTEAFF.

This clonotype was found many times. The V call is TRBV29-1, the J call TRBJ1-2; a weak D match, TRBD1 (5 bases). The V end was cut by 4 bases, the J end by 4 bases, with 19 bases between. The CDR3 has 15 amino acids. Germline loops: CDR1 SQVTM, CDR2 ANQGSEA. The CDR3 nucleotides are TGCAGCGTTGGCCTCAAAGGTGTGACAGTCTATGGCTACACCTTC. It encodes CSVGLKGVTVYGYTF.

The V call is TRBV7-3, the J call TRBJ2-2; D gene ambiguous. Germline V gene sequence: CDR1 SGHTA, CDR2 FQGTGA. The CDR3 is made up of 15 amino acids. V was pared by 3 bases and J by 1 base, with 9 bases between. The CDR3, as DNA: TGTGCCAGCAGCTTTTCTACGGGGAACACCGGGGAGCTGTTTTTT. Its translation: CASSFSTGNTGELFF.

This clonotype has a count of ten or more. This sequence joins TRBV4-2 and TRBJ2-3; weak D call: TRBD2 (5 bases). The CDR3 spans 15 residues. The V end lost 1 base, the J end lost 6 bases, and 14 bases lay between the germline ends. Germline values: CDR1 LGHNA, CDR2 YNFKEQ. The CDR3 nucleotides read TGTGCCAGCAGCCAAGGGAGCGGTTTGTTCGATACGCAGTATTTT. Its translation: CASSQGSGLFDTQYF.

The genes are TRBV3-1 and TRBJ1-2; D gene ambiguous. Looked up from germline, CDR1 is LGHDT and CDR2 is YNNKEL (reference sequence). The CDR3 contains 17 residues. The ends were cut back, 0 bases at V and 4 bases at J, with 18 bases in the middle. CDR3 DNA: TGTGCCAGCAGCCAAGAGCCTGCGGGCGAAGGAGTCTATGGCTACACCTTC. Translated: CASSQEPAGEGVYGYTF.

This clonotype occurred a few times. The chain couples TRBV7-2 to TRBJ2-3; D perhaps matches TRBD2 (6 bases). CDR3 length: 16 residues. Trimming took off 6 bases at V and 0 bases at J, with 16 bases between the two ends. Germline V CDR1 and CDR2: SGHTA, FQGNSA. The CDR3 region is CASRRGRDPSTDTQYF. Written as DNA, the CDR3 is TGTGCCAGCAGGCGGGGTAGGGACCCTAGCACAGATACGCAGTATTTT.

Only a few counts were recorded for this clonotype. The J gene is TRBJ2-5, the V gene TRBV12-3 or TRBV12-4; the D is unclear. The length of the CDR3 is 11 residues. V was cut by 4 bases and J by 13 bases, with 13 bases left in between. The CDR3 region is CASSSPGPRYF. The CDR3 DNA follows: TGTGCCAGCAGTTCTCCTGGACCACGGTACTTC.

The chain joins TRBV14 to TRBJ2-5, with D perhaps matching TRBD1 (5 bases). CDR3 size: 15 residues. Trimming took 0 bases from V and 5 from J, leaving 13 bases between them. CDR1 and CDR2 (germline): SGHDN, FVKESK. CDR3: CASSQDIQGWETQYF. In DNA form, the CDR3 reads TGTGCCAGCAGCCAAGATATCCAGGGCTGGGAGACCCAGTACTTC.

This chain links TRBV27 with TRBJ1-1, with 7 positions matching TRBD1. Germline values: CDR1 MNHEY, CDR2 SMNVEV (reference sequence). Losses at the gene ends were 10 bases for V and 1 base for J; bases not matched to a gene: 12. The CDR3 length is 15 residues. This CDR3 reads CATQRQGVRNTEAFF. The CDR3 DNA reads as TGTGCCACACAACGGCAGGGGGTAAGGAACACTGAAGCTTTCTTT.

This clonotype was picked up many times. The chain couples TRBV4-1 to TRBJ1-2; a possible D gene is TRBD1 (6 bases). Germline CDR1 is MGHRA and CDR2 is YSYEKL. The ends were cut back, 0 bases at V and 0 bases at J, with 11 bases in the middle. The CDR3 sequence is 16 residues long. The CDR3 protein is CASSQDRAGANYGYTF. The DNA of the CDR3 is TGCGCCAGCAGCCAAGATCGGGCAGGGGCTAACTATGGCTACACCTTC.

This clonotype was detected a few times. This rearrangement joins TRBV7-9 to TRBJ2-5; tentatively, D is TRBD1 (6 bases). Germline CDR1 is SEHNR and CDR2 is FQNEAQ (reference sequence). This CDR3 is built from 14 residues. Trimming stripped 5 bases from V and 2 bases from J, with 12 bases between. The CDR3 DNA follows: TGTGCCAGCAGCACAGGGATTGTTCAAGAGACCCAGTACTTC. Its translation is CASSTGIVQETQYF.

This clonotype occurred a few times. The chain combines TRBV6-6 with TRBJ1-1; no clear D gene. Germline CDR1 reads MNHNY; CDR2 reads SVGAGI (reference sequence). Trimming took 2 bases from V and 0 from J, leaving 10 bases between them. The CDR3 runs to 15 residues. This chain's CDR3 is CASSYKGGLNTEAFF. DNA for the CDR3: TGTGCCAGCAGTTACAAGGGAGGCCTGAACACTGAAGCTTTCTTT.

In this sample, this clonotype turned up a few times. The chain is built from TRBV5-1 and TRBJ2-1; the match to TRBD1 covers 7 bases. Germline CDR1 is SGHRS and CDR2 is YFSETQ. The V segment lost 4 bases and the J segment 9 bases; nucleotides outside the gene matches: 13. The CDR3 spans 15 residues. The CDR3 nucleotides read TGCGCCAGCAGCCCCAGCTCCGGGACAGCCGGTGAGCAGTTCTTC. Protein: CASSPSSGTAGEQFF.

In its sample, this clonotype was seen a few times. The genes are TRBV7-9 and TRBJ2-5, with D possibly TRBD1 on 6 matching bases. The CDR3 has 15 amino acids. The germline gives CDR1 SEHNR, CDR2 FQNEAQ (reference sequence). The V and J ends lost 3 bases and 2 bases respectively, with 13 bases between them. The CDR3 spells CASSLIRGPQETQYF. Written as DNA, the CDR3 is TGTGCCAGCAGCTTGATCAGGGGTCCGCAAGAGACCCAGTACTTC.

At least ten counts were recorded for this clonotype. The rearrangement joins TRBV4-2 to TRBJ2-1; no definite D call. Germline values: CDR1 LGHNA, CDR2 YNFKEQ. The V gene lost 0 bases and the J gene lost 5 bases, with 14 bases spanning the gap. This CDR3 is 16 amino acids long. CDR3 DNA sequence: TGTGCCAGCAGCCAAGATGGCACCCATGTAAACAATGAGCAGTTCTTC. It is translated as CASSQDGTHVNNEQFF.

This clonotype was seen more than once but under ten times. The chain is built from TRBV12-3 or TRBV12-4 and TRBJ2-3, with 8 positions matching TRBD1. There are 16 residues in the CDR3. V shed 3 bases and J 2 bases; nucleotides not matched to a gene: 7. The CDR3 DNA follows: TGTGCCAGCAGTTTGAGACGGACAGGGACCACAGATACGCAGTATTTT. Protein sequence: CASSLRRTGTTDTQYF.

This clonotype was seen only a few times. The CDR3 here is CASSYSKFAFTEAYNSPLHF. The DNA for the CDR3 is TGTGCCAGCAGTTACTCGAAATTCGCGTTCACGGAAGCCTATAATTCACCCCTCCACTTT. The genes are TRBV6-5 and TRBJ1-6; D is ambiguous. V gave up 0 bases and J gave up 2 bases, with 20 bases separating them. The germline gives CDR1 MNHEY, CDR2 SVGAGI. The CDR3 loop spans 20 amino acids.

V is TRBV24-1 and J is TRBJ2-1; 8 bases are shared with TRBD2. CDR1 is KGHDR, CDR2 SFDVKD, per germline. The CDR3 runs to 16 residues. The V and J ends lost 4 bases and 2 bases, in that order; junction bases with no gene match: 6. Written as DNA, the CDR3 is TGTGCCACCAGTGACCCGAGCGGGGGTACCTACAATGAGCAGTTCTTC. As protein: CATSDPSGGTYNEQFF.

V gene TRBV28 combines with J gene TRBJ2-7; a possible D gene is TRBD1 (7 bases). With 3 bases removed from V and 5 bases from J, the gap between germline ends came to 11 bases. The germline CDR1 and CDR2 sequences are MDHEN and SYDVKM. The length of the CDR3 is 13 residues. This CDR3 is CASSFQGGNEQYV. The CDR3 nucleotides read TGTGCCAGCAGTTTCCAGGGGGGTAACGAGCAGTACGTC.

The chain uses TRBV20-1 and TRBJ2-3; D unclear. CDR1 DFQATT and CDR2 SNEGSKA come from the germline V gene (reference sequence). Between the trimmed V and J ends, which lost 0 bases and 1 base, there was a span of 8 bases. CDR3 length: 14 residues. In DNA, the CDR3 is TGCAGTGCTAGAGATCTTGGGGGCACAGATACGCAGTATTTT. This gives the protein CSARDLGGTDTQYF.

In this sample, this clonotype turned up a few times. CDR3 region: CASNNIGIQYF. The CDR3 nucleotides are TGTGCCAGCAACAACATCGGCATTCAGTACTTC. V and J are TRBV28 and TRBJ2-4; D is uncertain. Trimming cost V 7 bases and J 9 bases, with 10 bases left between them. The germline V gene encodes CDR1 MDHEN and CDR2 SYDVKM. This CDR3 has 11 residues.

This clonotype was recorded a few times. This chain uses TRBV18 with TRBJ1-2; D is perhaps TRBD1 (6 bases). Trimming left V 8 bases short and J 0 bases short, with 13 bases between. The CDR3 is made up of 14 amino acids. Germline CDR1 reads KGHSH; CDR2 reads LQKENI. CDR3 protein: CASARDTSNYGYTF. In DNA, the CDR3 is TGTGCCAGCGCCCGGGACACGTCTAACTATGGCTACACCTTC.

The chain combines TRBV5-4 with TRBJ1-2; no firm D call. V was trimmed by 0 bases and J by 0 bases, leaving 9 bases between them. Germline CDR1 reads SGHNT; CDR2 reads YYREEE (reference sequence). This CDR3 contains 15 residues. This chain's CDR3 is CASSLGGDSNYGYTF. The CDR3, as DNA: TGTGCCAGCAGCTTGGGGGGTGATTCTAACTATGGCTACACCTTC.